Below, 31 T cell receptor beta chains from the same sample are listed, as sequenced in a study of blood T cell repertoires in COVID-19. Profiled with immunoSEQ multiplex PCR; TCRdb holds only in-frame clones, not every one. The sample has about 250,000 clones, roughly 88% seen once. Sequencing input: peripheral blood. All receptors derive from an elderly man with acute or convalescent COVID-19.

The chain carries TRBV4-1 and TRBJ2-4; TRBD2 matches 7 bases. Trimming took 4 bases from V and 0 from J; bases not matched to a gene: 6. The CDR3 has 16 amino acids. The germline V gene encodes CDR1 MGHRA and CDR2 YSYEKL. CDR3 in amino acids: CASSPLADLAKNIQYF. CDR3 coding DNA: TGCGCCAGCAGCCCTCTAGCGGATTTAGCCAAAAACATTCAGTACTTC.

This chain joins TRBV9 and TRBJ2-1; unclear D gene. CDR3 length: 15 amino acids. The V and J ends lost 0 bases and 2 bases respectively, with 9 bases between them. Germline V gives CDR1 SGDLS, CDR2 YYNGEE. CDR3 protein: CASSVGSAAYNEQFF. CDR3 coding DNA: TGTGCCAGCAGCGTAGGGAGCGCCGCCTACAATGAGCAGTTCTTC.

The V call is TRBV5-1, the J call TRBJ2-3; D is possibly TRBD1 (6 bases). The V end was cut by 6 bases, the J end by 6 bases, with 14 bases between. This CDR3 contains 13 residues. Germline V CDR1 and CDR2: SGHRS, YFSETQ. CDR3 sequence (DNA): TGCGCCAGCACCCTTGAACAGGGCGATACGCAGTATTTT. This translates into CASTLEQGDTQYF. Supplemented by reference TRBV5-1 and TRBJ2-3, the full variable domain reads KAGVTQTPRYLIKTRGQQVTLSCSPISGHRSVSWYQQTPGQGLQFLFEYFSETQRNKGNFPGRFSGRQFSNSRSEMNVSTLELGDSALYLCASTLEQGDTQYFGPGTRLTVL.

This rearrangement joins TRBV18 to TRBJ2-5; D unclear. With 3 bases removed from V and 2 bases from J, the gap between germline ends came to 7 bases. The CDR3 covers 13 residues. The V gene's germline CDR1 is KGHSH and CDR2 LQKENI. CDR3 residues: CASSPLLQETQYF. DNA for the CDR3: TGTGCCAGCTCACCTCTTTTACAAGAGACCCAGTACTTC.

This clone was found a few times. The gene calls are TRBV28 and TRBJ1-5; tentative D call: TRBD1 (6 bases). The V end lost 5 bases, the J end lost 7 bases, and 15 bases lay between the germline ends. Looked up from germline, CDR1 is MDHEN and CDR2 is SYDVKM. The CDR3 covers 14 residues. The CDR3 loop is CASSSPAGAQPQHF. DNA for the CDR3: TGTGCCAGCAGTAGCCCGGCGGGGGCACAGCCCCAGCATTTT.

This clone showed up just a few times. The CDR3: CASSPSDRINSPLHF. CDR3 coding DNA: TGTGCCAGCTCACCCTCGGACAGGATTAATTCACCCCTCCACTTT. The chain is built from TRBV18 and TRBJ1-6; 7 bases are shared with TRBD1. The germline V gene has CDR1 KGHSH and CDR2 LQKENI. V trimming: 3 bases; J trimming: 6 bases; junction bases outside the gene matches: 5. The CDR3 is 15 residues long.

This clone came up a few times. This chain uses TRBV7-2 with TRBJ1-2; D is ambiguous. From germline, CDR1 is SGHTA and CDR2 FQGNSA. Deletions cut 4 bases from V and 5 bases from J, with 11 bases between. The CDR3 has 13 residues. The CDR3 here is CASSSGKPYGYTF. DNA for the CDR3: TGTGCCAGCAGCTCCGGGAAACCTTATGGCTACACCTTC.

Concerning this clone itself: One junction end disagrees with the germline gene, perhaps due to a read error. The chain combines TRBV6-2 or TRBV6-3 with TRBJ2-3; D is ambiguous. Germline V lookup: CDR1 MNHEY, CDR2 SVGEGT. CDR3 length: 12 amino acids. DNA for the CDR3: TGTGCCAGCAGTTACTACACACATACGCAGTATTTT. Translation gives CASSYYTHTQYF.

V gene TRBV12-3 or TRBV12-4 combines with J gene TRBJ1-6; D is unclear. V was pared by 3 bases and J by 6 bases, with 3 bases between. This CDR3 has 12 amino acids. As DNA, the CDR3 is TGTGCCAGCAGTTTCAGTAATTCACCCCTCCACTTT. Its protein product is CASSFSNSPLHF.

CDR3 protein: CASSQRRGTDTQYF. CDR3 in DNA: TGTGCCAGCAGCCAACGTCGTGGCACAGATACGCAGTATTTT. The chain recombines TRBV4-2 with TRBJ2-3; D is unclear. The CDR3 covers 14 residues. CDR1 and CDR2 (germline): LGHNA, YNFKEQ. V was clipped by 2 bases and J by 1 base, with 7 bases between them.

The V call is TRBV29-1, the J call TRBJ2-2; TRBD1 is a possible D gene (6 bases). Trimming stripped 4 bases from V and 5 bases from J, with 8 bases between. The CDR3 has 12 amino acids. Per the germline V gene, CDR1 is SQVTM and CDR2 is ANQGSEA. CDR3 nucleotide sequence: TGCAGCGTTGCGCAGGGGACCGGGGAGCTGTTTTTT. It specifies CSVAQGTGELFF.

This CDR3 is CASSSAAGEYNEQFF. In DNA, the CDR3 is TGTGCCAGCAGCTCCGCGGCGGGGGAATACAATGAGCAGTTCTTC. The V and J genes are TRBV7-2 and TRBJ2-1; 7 bases match TRBD2. The germline CDR1 and CDR2 sequences are SGHTA and FQGNSA. After removal of 4 bases from V and 4 bases from J, the junction contained 7 bases not matched to a gene. There are 15 residues in the CDR3.

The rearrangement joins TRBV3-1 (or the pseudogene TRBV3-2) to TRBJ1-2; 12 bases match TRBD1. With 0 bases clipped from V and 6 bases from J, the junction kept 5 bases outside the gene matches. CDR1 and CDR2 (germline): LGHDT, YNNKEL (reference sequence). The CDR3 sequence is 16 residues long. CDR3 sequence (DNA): TGTGCCAGCAGCCAAGAGTGGGACAGGGGGCGGAATGGCTACACCTTC. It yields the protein CASSQEWDRGRNGYTF.

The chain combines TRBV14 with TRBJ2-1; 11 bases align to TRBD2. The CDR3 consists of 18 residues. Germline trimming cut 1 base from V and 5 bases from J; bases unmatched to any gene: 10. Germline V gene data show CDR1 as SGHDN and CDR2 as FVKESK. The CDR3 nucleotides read TGTGCCAGCAGCCAAGGGTTCTCTAGCGGGAGGCAAAACAATGAGCAGTTCTTC. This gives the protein CASSQGFSSGRQNNEQFF.

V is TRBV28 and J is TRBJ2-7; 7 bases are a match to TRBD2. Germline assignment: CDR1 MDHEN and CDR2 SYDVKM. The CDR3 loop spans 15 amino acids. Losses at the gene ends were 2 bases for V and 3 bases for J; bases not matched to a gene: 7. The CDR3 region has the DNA TGTGCCAGCAGTTTAGGCGGGAGAGCTAGCTACGAGCAGTACTTC. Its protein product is CASSLGGRASYEQYF.

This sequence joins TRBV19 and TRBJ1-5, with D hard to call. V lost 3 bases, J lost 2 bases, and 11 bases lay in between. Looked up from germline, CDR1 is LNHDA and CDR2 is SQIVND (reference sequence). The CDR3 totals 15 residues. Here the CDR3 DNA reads TGTGCCAGTAGTATCGGAGCGGGTGGCAATCAGCCCCAGCATTTT. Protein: CASSIGAGGNQPQHF.

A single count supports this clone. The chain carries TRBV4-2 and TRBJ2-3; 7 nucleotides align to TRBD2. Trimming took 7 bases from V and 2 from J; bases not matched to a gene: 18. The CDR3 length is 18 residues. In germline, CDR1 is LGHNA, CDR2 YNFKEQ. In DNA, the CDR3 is TGTGCCAGCAACCCGTTCAGCGGGGCTGACTTAGACACAGATACGCAGTATTTT. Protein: CASNPFSGADLDTDTQYF.

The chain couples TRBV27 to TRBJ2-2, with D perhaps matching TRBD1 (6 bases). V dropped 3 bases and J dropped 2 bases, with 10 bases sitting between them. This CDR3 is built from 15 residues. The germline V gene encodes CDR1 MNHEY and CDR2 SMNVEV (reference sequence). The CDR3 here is CASSFGRGNTGELFF. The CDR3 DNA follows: TGTGCCAGCAGTTTTGGCAGGGGCAACACCGGGGAGCTGTTTTTT.

CDR3: CASSLHGSSGYTF. The CDR3 DNA reads as TGTGCCAGCAGTTTACATGGGTCTAGTGGCTACACCTTC. The chain carries TRBV27 and TRBJ1-2; D uncertain. This CDR3 spans 13 amino acids. Germline V gives CDR1 MNHEY, CDR2 SMNVEV (reference sequence). The ends were cut back, 2 bases at V and 7 bases at J, with 11 bases in the middle.

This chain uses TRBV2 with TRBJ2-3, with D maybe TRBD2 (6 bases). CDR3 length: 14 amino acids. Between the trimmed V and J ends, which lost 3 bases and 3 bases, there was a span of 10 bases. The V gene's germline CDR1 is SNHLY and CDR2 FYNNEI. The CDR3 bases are TGTGCCAGCAGTGAGCGGGGTAGGACAGATACGCAGTATTTT. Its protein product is CASSERGRTDTQYF.

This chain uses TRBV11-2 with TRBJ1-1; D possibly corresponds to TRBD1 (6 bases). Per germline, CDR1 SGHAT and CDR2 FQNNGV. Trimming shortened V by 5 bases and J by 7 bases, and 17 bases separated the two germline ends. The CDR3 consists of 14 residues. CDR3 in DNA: TGTGCCAGCAGCCCGACCCCACAGGGTAATGAAGCTTTCTTT. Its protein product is CASSPTPQGNEAFF.

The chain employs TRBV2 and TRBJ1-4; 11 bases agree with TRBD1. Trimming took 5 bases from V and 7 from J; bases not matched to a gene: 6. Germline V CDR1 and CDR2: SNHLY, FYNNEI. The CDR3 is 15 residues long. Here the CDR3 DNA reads TGTGCCAGCAGTAAACCGGGACAGGGGGTTGAAAAACTGTTTTTT. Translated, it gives CASSKPGQGVEKLFF.

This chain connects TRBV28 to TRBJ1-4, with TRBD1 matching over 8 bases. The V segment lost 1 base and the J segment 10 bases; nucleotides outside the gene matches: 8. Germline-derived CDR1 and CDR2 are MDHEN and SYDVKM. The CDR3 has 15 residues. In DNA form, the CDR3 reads TGTGCCAGCAGTTTATCACCGGGACAGGAAGCAAAACTGTTTTTT. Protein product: CASSLSPGQEAKLFF.

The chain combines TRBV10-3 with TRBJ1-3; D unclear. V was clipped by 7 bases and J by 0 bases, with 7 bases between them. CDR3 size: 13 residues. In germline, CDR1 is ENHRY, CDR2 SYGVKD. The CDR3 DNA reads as TGTGCCATCACCGGTGACTCTGGAAACACCATATATTTT. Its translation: CAITGDSGNTIYF.

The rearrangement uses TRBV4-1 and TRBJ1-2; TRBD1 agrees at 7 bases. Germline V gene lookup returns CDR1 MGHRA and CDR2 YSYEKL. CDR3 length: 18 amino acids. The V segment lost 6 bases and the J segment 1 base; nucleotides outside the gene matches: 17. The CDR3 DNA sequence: TGCGCCAGCAGACAGGACCCGACAGGGCTCAAATTTAACTATGGCTACACCTTC. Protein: CASRQDPTGLKFNYGYTF.

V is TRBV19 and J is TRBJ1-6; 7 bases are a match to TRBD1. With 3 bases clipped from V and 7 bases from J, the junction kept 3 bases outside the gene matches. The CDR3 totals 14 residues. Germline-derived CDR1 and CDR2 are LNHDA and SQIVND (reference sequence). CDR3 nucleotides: TGTGCCAGTAGTATGGGGACAGTCAATTCACCCCTCCACTTT. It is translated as CASSMGTVNSPLHF.

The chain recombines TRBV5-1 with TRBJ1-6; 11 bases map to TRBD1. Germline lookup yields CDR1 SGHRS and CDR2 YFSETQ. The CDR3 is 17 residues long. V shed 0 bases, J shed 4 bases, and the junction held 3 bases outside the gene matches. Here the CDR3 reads CASSLGTGGPYNSPLHF. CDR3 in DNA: TGCGCCAGCAGCTTGGGGACAGGGGGCCCTTATAATTCACCCCTCCACTTT.

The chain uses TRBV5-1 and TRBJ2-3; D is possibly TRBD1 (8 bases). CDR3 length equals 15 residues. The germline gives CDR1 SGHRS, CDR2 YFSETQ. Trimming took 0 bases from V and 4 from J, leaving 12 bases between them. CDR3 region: CASSLGTGGADTQYF. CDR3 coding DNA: TGCGCCAGCAGCTTGGGCACAGGGGGGGCAGATACGCAGTATTTT.

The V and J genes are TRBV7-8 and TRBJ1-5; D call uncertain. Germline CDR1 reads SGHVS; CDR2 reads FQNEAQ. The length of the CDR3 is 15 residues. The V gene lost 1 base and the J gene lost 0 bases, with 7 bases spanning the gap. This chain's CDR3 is CASSLDGFSNQPQHF. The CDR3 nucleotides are TGTGCCAGCAGCTTAGACGGTTTTAGCAATCAGCCCCAGCATTTT.

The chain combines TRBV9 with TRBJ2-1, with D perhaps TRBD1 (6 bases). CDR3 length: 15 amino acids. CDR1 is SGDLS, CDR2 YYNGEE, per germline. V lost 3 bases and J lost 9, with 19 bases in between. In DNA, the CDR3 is TGTGCCAGCAGCGGGGGACACTCGAAACGCGGTGAGCAGTTCTTC. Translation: CASSGGHSKRGEQFF. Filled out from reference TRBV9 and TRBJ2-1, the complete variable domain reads DSGVTQTPKHLITATGQRVTLRCSPRSGDLSVYWYQQSLDQGLQFLIQYYNGEERAKGNILERFSAQQFPDLHSELNLSSLELGDSALYFCASSGGHSKRGEQFFGPGTRLTVL.

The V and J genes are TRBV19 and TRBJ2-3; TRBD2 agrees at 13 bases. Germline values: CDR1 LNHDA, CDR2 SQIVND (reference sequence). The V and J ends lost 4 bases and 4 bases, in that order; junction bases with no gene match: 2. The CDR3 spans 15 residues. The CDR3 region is CASSTTSGRADTQYF. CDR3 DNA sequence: TGTGCCAGTAGTACAACTAGCGGGAGGGCAGATACGCAGTATTTT.